The 8 T cell receptor beta chains below come from one sample, sequenced in a study of T-cell memory formation after mild COVID-19. TCRdb called the 5' RACE reads again in MiXCR, with one record for every CDR3 protein. Of about 340,000 distinct CDR3 sequences listed, more than 15% are singletons. Sequenced: PBMCs or a T cell subset sorted from them (not recorded which). The receptors originated from a man between 18 and 35 years old who had mild COVID-19 (a few samples of this study predate the infection). Cell type and time point are not known.

V and J are TRBV7-9 and TRBJ1-6; weak D call: TRBD1 (6 bases). Germline CDR1 is SEHNR and CDR2 is FQNEAQ (reference sequence). The CDR3 covers 15 residues. Trimming left V 5 bases short and J 11 bases short, with 19 bases between. This CDR3 reads CASSREQGKSAPLHF. The CDR3 DNA sequence: TGTGCCAGCAGCAGAGAACAGGGAAAGAGCGCACCCCTCCACTTT.

V and J are TRBV5-1 and TRBJ1-1, with D perhaps matching TRBD1 (6 bases). This CDR3 comprises 12 residues. The germline V gene encodes CDR1 SGHRS and CDR2 YFSETQ. V lost 0 bases to trimming and J lost 12 bases, with 12 bases between them. DNA of the CDR3: TGCGCCAGCAGCTTGGATCGGGGGCCTCCTTTCTTT. Its translation: CASSLDRGPPFF. Drawing the rest from reference TRBV5-1 and TRBJ1-1, the complete variable domain is KAGVTQTPRYLIKTRGQQVTLSCSPISGHRSVSWYQQTPGQGLQFLFEYFSETQRNKGNFPGRFSGRQFSNSRSEMNVSTLELGDSALYLCASSLDRGPPFFGQGTRLTVV.

This clonotype showed up many times. The chain is built from TRBV20-1 and TRBJ1-2; 7 bases are a match to TRBD1. Unmatched junction bases numbered 7, after V lost 5 bases and J lost 4 bases. Germline CDR1 and CDR2: DFQATT and SNEGSKA (reference sequence). This CDR3 has 13 residues. The CDR3 loop reads CSARRDRVYGYTF. The CDR3 DNA follows: TGCAGTGCTCGACGCGACAGGGTCTATGGCTACACCTTC.

This clonotype was counted many times. V is TRBV29-1 and J is TRBJ2-5, with 9 bases aligning to TRBD1. The CDR3 has 13 residues. The junction had 4 bases not matched to a gene; V was cut back by 4 bases and J by 4 bases. CDR1 is SQVTM, CDR2 ANQGSEA, per germline. CDR3 DNA: TGCAGCGTTGCGGGGACAGGGTCAGAGACCCAGTACTTC. Its protein product is CSVAGTGSETQYF.

The CDR3 region is CASSLRGPQYQETQYF. CDR3 DNA: TGCGCCAGCAGCTTGAGGGGGCCCCAGTACCAAGAGACCCAGTACTTC. V is TRBV5-1 and J is TRBJ2-5, with 7 bases that match TRBD1. This CDR3 contains 16 residues. Germline V gene lookup returns CDR1 SGHRS and CDR2 YFSETQ. V shed 1 base, J shed 0 bases, and the junction held 6 bases outside the gene matches.

The chain has TRBV29-1 and TRBJ2-5, with D perhaps matching TRBD2 (6 bases). The V end was cut by 7 bases, the J end by 2 bases, with 11 bases between. The CDR3 totals 12 residues. Germline CDR1 and CDR2: SQVTM and ANQGSEA. CDR3 DNA: TGCAGCGCCCGGAGGGTACAAGAGACCCAGTACTTC. Translated: CSARRVQETQYF.

This clonotype was observed a few times. V usage is TRBV6-1 and J usage is TRBJ2-3; 9 bases are a match to TRBD2. CDR1 MNHNS and CDR2 SASEGT come from the germline V gene. Trimming cost V 0 bases and J 3 bases; bases outside gene matches: 7. The CDR3 contains 17 residues. The CDR3 DNA reads TGTGCCAGCAGTGAAGCCCCCCTAGCGGGGAGTACAGATACGCAGTATTTT. It is translated as CASSEAPLAGSTDTQYF.

The rearrangement links TRBV7-3 to TRBJ2-1; D unresolved. This CDR3 is built from 14 residues. With 2 bases removed from V and 0 bases from J, the gap between germline ends came to 5 bases. Looked up from germline, CDR1 is SGHTA and CDR2 is FQGTGA. Here the CDR3 DNA reads TGTGCCAGCAGCTTATTTAGCTCCTACAATGAGCAGTTCTTC. Translation: CASSLFSSYNEQFF.